These 18 T cell receptor beta chains were all obtained from the same sample, sequenced in a study of T-cell memory formation after mild COVID-19. Via MiXCR, TCRdb re-called the 5' RACE reads, giving one row per CDR3 protein. The data contain 300,000 to 400,000 distinct CDR3 sequences, more than 15% of them singletons. The sequencing sample was made of PBMCs or a T cell subset sorted from them (not recorded which). Receptor source: a man between 18 and 35 years old who had mild COVID-19 (a few samples of this study predate the infection). Cell type and time point are not known.

This clonotype was seen a few times. This sequence joins TRBV4-3 and TRBJ1-2; 9 positions match TRBD1. Germline CDR1 and CDR2: LGHNA and YSLEER. This CDR3 has 14 residues. After removal of 4 bases from V and 4 bases from J, the junction contained 4 bases not matched to a gene. CDR3 region: CASSPRQGVYGYTF. As DNA, the CDR3 is TGCGCCAGCAGCCCGCGACAGGGGGTCTATGGCTACACCTTC.

This clonotype was picked up a small number of times. Written as DNA, the CDR3 is TGTGCCAGCAGCTTCACCGGAGGGGAAAACATTCAGTACTTC. Translation gives CASSFTGGENIQYF. V gene TRBV7-2 combines with J gene TRBJ2-4, with a possible D match to TRBD2 (6 bases). V gave up 3 bases and J gave up 5 bases, with 11 bases separating them. The CDR3 contains 14 residues. CDR1 and CDR2 from the germline V gene are SGHTA and FQGNSA.

This clonotype came up many times. The chain uses TRBV4-1 and TRBJ2-3; the D call may be TRBD1 or TRBD2 (5 bases each). Trimming cost V 0 bases and J 1 base, with 14 bases left between them. Germline-derived CDR1 and CDR2 are MGHRA and YSYEKL. CDR3 length: 17 residues. The CDR3 DNA is TGCGCCAGCAGCCAAGATTACGGGGCTACCGGCACAGATACGCAGTATTTT. Translating it yields CASSQDYGATGTDTQYF.

The chain couples TRBV20-1 to TRBJ1-1; 9 nucleotides align to TRBD1. V gave up 6 bases and J gave up 4 bases; unmatched junction bases: 12. Germline CDR1 is DFQATT and CDR2 is SNEGSKA (reference sequence). The CDR3 is made up of 15 amino acids. The CDR3: CSAPGTGSGGTEAFF. The CDR3, as DNA: TGCAGTGCACCCGGGACAGGGTCGGGTGGCACTGAAGCTTTCTTT.

The chain links TRBV7-3 to TRBJ2-1, with D possibly matching TRBD1 (6 bases). The V gene's germline CDR1 is SGHTA and CDR2 FQGTGA. The V gene lost 9 bases and the J gene lost 8 bases, with 17 bases spanning the gap. The CDR3 length is 13 residues. The CDR3 DNA follows: TGTGCCAGTGGGGACACAAATAGTGATGAGCAGTTCTTC. It translates to CASGDTNSDEQFF. The full variable domain, its missing parts supplied by reference TRBV7-3 and TRBJ2-1, is GAGVSQTPSNKVTEKGKYVELRCDPISGHTALYWYRQSLGQGPEFLIYFQGTGAADDSGLPNDRFFAVRPEGSVSTLKIQRTERGDSAVYLCASGDTNSDEQFFGPGTRLTVL.

The rearrangement uses TRBV7-3 and TRBJ2-3; D might be TRBD1 (6 bases). The germline CDR1 and CDR2 sequences are SGHTA and FQGTGA. The CDR3 contains 13 residues. The V end was cut by 5 bases, the J end by 3 bases, with 9 bases between. CDR3 sequence reads: CASSARGTDTQYF. The CDR3 nucleotides read TGTGCCAGCAGCGCTAGGGGGACAGATACGCAGTATTTT.

The CDR3 sequence is CASSGGYTEAFF. The CDR3 DNA follows: TGTGCCAGCAGTGGTGGGTACACTGAAGCTTTCTTT. This sequence joins TRBV25-1 and TRBJ1-1; D not resolved. Trimming cost V 4 bases and J 3 bases, with 6 bases left between them. Germline CDR1 MGHDK, CDR2 SYGVNS. The CDR3 extends over 12 amino acids.

On this clonotype itself: This sequence may be a read error, since a much larger clone differs from it by one base. V and J are TRBV27 and TRBJ2-2; no firm D call. CDR3 length equals 12 residues. Trimming removed 3 bases from V and 7 bases from J, with 6 bases in between. Germline CDR1 MNHEY, CDR2 SMNVEV (reference sequence). This CDR3 reads CASSFDGGELFF. CDR3 DNA sequence: TGTGCCAGCAGTTTTGACGGCGGGGAGCTGTTTTTT.

The gene calls are TRBV4-1 and TRBJ2-6; 9 nucleotides line up with TRBD1. Germline V gene lookup returns CDR1 MGHRA and CDR2 YSYEKL. With V trimmed by 3 bases and J by 4 bases, 10 bases remained unmatched. The CDR3 consists of 18 residues. The DNA of the CDR3 is TGCGCCAGCAGCCAGCAGACAGGGGGAGTAGCGGGGGCCAACGTCCTGACTTTC. Protein product: CASSQQTGGVAGANVLTF.

The gene calls are TRBV4-1 and TRBJ1-2, with D tentatively TRBD1 (5 bases). Germline V lookup: CDR1 MGHRA, CDR2 YSYEKL. V lost 3 bases, J lost 9 bases, and 11 bases lay in between. This CDR3 is 12 amino acids long. CDR3 region: CASSQGPGRYTF. The DNA of the CDR3 is TGCGCCAGCAGCCAGGGACCTGGGCGCTACACCTTC.

The chain combines TRBV19 with TRBJ2-1, with 9 bases lining up with TRBD2. Germline-derived CDR1 and CDR2 are LNHDA and SQIVND (reference sequence). CDR3 length equals 15 residues. The J segment lost 3 bases and the V segment lost 3 bases, leaving 3 bases of the junction unmatched. The CDR3 sequence is CASSIPTSGYNEQFF. The CDR3 DNA reads TGTGCCAGTAGTATTCCGACTAGCGGCTACAATGAGCAGTTCTTC.

This clonotype was seen many times. CDR3 coding DNA: TGTGCCAGCAGTTCGGGGCCAGATACGCAGTATTTT. Residues: CASSSGPDTQYF. This rearrangement joins TRBV12-3 or TRBV12-4 to TRBJ2-3; D tentatively fits TRBD1 or TRBD2 (5 bases each). This CDR3 is built from 12 residues. Deletions cut 4 bases from V and 4 bases from J, with 6 bases between.

The V gene is TRBV5-1, the J gene TRBJ2-3; D is perhaps TRBD1 (5 bases). The CDR3 runs to 14 residues. Trimming left V 1 base short and J 4 bases short, with 10 bases between. Looked up from germline, CDR1 is SGHRS and CDR2 is YFSETQ. The CDR3 region has the DNA TGCGCCAGCAGCTTGTTGGGGCCTGCAGATACGCAGTATTTT. Amino acid sequence: CASSLLGPADTQYF.

This clonotype was seen at least ten times. The chain uses TRBV5-6 and TRBJ2-7; no firm D call. Germline loops: CDR1 SGHDT, CDR2 YYEEEE. The CDR3 loop spans 12 amino acids. With 4 bases removed from V and 2 bases from J, the gap between germline ends came to 7 bases. The CDR3 sequence: CASSMGPYEQYF. CDR3 nucleotide sequence: TGTGCCAGCAGCATGGGCCCCTACGAGCAGTACTTC.

The rearrangement joins TRBV7-8 to TRBJ1-4, with D unresolved. The germline V gene has CDR1 SGHVS and CDR2 FQNEAQ. V lost 5 bases and J 0 bases, leaving 7 bases between the germline ends. This CDR3 is 14 amino acids long. The CDR3 here is CASSIQPTNEKLFF. The CDR3 DNA follows: TGTGCCAGCAGCATACAGCCAACTAATGAAAAACTGTTTTTT.

This clonotype was counted at least ten times. This chain connects TRBV29-1 to TRBJ2-2; TRBD2 matches 8 bases. V was clipped by 0 bases and J by 5 bases; unmatched bases: 5. This CDR3 spans 15 amino acids. The germline V gene has CDR1 SQVTM and CDR2 ANQGSEA. The DNA of the CDR3 is TGCAGCGTTGAAGACGGACGGGGGGGGACCGGGGAGCTGTTTTTT. Protein: CSVEDGRGGTGELFF.

This chain uses TRBV6-6 with TRBJ1-6; the D gene is possibly TRBD1 (6 bases). The V end was cut by 5 bases, the J end by 8 bases, with 13 bases between. From germline, CDR1 is MNHNY and CDR2 SVGAGI (reference sequence). The CDR3 sequence is 14 residues long. CDR3 protein: CASSPSGVDSPLHF. In DNA, the CDR3 is TGTGCCAGCAGTCCTTCAGGGGTTGATTCACCCCTCCACTTT.

The chain links TRBV2 to TRBJ2-5; either TRBD1 or TRBD2 may supply D (5 bases each). V was cut by 8 bases and J by 4 bases, with 8 bases left in between. The CDR3 has 11 residues. Germline CDR1 reads SNHLY; CDR2 reads FYNNEI. The CDR3 DNA is TGTGCCAGCGGGGGACCAGAGACCCAGTACTTC. Translating it yields CASGGPETQYF.